Below, 23 T cell receptor beta chains from the same sample are listed, as sequenced in a study of PD-1 blockade in mismatch repair-deficient tumors. Repertoires were generated with immunoSEQ multiplex PCR, while TCRdb's copy carries only in-frame clones and drops some. The sample includes just under 80,000 clones, around 80% of them seen just once. The sample here was peripheral blood, taken 44 weeks after starting pembrolizumab. The receptors were gathered from an adult with mismatch repair-deficient cancer.

This clone is medium-sized. The gene calls are TRBV7-3 and TRBJ2-2, with TRBD2 matching 9 bases. The V gene end was trimmed by 2 bases and the J gene end by 6 bases; junction bases not matched to a gene: 4. Looked up from germline, CDR1 is SGHTA and CDR2 is FQGTGA. The CDR3 extends over 15 amino acids. The CDR3 loop is CASSLLAGWAGELFF. The CDR3 DNA sequence: TGTGCCAGCAGCTTACTAGCGGGATGGGCCGGGGAGCTGTTTTTT.

The chain carries TRBV29-1 and TRBJ2-2; D possibly uses TRBD1 or TRBD2 (6 bases each). The CDR3 has 14 amino acids. V lost 2 bases and J 1 base, leaving 8 bases between the germline ends. Germline CDR1 is SQVTM and CDR2 is ANQGSEA. The CDR3 spells CSVEKGGNTGELFF. The DNA of the CDR3 is TGCAGCGTTGAAAAGGGGGGGAACACCGGGGAGCTGTTTTTT.

V gene TRBV27 combines with J gene TRBJ1-2; D ambiguous. Looked up from germline, CDR1 is MNHEY and CDR2 is SMNVEV (reference sequence). The CDR3 has 15 residues. V shed 4 bases and J shed 3 bases, with 15 bases lying between them. The CDR3 DNA reads TGTGCCAGCAGTTCCCTACCCCGCTCTGACTATGGCTACACCTTC. Translating gives CASSSLPRSDYGYTF.

The chain carries TRBV7-3 and TRBJ2-1; 7 bases line up with TRBD2. Germline CDR1 is SGHTA and CDR2 is FQGTGA. The CDR3 has 17 amino acids. The junction had 9 bases not matched to a gene; V was cut back by 4 bases and J by 0 bases. The CDR3 reads CASSSLERGSSYNEQFF. The DNA of the CDR3 is TGTGCCAGCAGCTCCCTTGAGCGGGGAAGCTCCTACAATGAGCAGTTCTTC. Full variable domain (missing parts from reference TRBV7-3 and TRBJ2-1): GAGVSQTPSNKVTEKGKYVELRCDPISGHTALYWYRQSLGQGPEFLIYFQGTGAADDSGLPNDRFFAVRPEGSVSTLKIQRTERGDSAVYLCASSSLERGSSYNEQFFGPGTRLTVL.

J is TRBJ1-4 and V is TRBV5-1, with D perhaps TRBD1 (5 bases). V lost 4 bases to trimming and J lost 2 bases, with 6 bases between them. The CDR3 runs to 13 residues. Germline V gives CDR1 SGHRS, CDR2 YFSETQ. CDR3 loop: CASSPGTNEKLFF. DNA for the CDR3: TGCGCCAGCAGCCCAGGGACTAATGAAAAACTGTTTTTT.

Written as DNA, the CDR3 is TGTGCCAGCAGTGAAATGAGGACAGATACGCAGTATTTT. The encoded protein is CASSEMRTDTQYF. The chain carries TRBV6-1 and TRBJ2-3; D is undetermined. CDR1 and CDR2 (germline): MNHNS, SASEGT. Trimming stripped 2 bases from V and 3 bases from J, with 6 bases between. CDR3 size: 13 residues.

V usage is TRBV28 and J usage is TRBJ2-3; TRBD2 is a possible D gene (6 bases). V dropped 6 bases and J dropped 3 bases, with 13 bases sitting between them. In germline, CDR1 is MDHEN, CDR2 SYDVKM. The CDR3 spans 14 residues. CDR3 bases: TGTGCCAGCAGCCGCCCCGGAGGGACAGATACGCAGTATTTT. Translated: CASSRPGGTDTQYF.

The chain links TRBV12-5 to TRBJ2-7; the D gene is possibly TRBD2 (6 bases). This CDR3 is built from 13 residues. Deletions cut 4 bases from V and 3 bases from J, with 10 bases between. The germline CDR1 and CDR2 sequences are LGHNT and FRNRAP. The CDR3 sequence: CASGWGDGYEQYF. CDR3 coding DNA: TGTGCTAGTGGTTGGGGGGATGGCTACGAGCAGTACTTC.

J is TRBJ1-2 and V is TRBV5-1; 7 bases agree with TRBD1. CDR1 is SGHRS and CDR2 is YFSETQ in the germline V gene. The CDR3 runs to 14 residues. V shed 4 bases and J 4 bases; nucleotides not matched to a gene: 7. CDR3 in amino acids: CASSPGGQIYGYTF. The CDR3 DNA reads TGCGCCAGCAGCCCCGGGGGACAGATCTATGGCTACACCTTC.

The chain combines TRBV11-2 with TRBJ1-4; possible D gene TRBD1, 5 bases. The germline gives CDR1 SGHAT, CDR2 FQNNGV. V lost 3 bases and J lost 17, with 19 bases in between. The CDR3 spans 13 residues. CDR3 in amino acids: CASSFERLDIVFF. The CDR3 DNA is TGTGCCAGCAGCTTCGAACGTCTGGACATCGTATTTTTT.

The V and J genes are TRBV6-6 and TRBJ1-2; D gene uncertain. V was cut by 7 bases and J by 5 bases, with 8 bases left in between. Per the germline V gene, CDR1 is MNHNY and CDR2 is SVGAGI (reference sequence). This CDR3 region has 11 residues. For the CDR3, the DNA is TGTGCCAGCACAGACAAGTATGGCTACACCTTC. This encodes CASTDKYGYTF.

The chain employs TRBV27 and TRBJ1-2; perhaps TRBD1 as D (6 bases). This CDR3 contains 15 residues. Trimming left V 5 bases short and J 3 bases short, with 16 bases between. Germline V gene data show CDR1 as MNHEY and CDR2 as SMNVEV (reference sequence). The CDR3 sequence: CASSPEGGIYYGYTF. The CDR3 DNA reads TGTGCCAGCAGTCCTGAGGGGGGGATCTACTATGGCTACACCTTC.

In DNA, the CDR3 is TGCAGCGCCCGTCTGACTAGCGGGAGCTCGACAGATACGCAGTATTTT. This gives the protein CSARLTSGSSTDTQYF. The chain joins TRBV29-1 to TRBJ2-3, with 12 bases identical to TRBD2. Germline V lookup: CDR1 SQVTM, CDR2 ANQGSEA. The CDR3 covers 16 residues. The V and J ends lost 7 bases and 3 bases, in that order; junction bases with no gene match: 11.

The DNA of the CDR3 is TGTGCCTGGGACAGGGTGGACACCGGGGAGCTGTTTTTT. Its translation: CAWDRVDTGELFF. The chain employs TRBV30 and TRBJ2-2, with 7 nucleotides matching TRBD1. The V segment lost 5 bases and the J segment 3 bases; nucleotides outside the gene matches: 3. The CDR3 has 13 amino acids. Per the germline V gene, CDR1 is GTSNPN and CDR2 is SVGIG (reference sequence).

This clone has only one observation. The genes are TRBV7-2 and TRBJ2-1; no clear D. V dropped 9 bases and J dropped 0 bases, with 12 bases sitting between them. The CDR3 runs to 14 residues. Germline loops: CDR1 SGHTA, CDR2 FQGNSA. The CDR3 here is CASTGDASYNEQFF. CDR3 in DNA: TGTGCCAGTACCGGTGACGCCTCCTACAATGAGCAGTTCTTC. Complete variable domain (other parts from reference TRBV7-2 and TRBJ2-1): GAGVSQSPSNKVTEKGKDVELRCDPISGHTALYWYRQSLGQGLEFLIYFQGNSAPDKSGLPSDRFSAERTGGSVSTLTIQRTQQEDSAVYLCASTGDASYNEQFFGPGTRLTVL.

The J gene is TRBJ2-7, the V gene TRBV27, with D perhaps matching TRBD2 (5 bases). Germline CDR1 MNHEY, CDR2 SMNVEV (reference sequence). This CDR3 spans 16 amino acids. Trimming pared 0 bases from V and 3 bases from J, leaving 15 bases between. The CDR3 bases are TGTGCCAGCAGTTTATCGAAGGGAGCACGACACTACGAGCAGTACTTC. Protein product: CASSLSKGARHYEQYF.

The V and J genes are TRBV12-5 and TRBJ1-2; D might be TRBD1 (5 bases). Germline loops: CDR1 LGHNT, CDR2 FRNRAP. The CDR3 is made up of 14 amino acids. Trimming left V 10 bases short and J 2 bases short, with 17 bases between. CDR3 bases: TGTGCTACCGACCGGGACGGAAGAAACTATGGCTACACCTTC. Its protein product is CATDRDGRNYGYTF.

There are a few counts of this clone. The V and J genes are TRBV9 and TRBJ2-5, with a weak D call TRBD2 (6 bases). CDR1 and CDR2 from the germline V gene are SGDLS and YYNGEE. Trimming left V 3 bases short and J 5 bases short, with 11 bases between. The CDR3 contains 13 residues. The CDR3 spells CASSEGRTETQYF. Here the CDR3 DNA reads TGTGCCAGCAGCGAGGGGAGGACGGAGACCCAGTACTTC.

This clone was observed a single time. This rearrangement joins TRBV10-3 to TRBJ1-5; a possible D gene is TRBD1 (5 bases). The germline V gene encodes CDR1 ENHRY and CDR2 SYGVKD. Trimming shortened V by 0 bases and J by 5 bases, and 14 bases separated the two germline ends. The CDR3 has 16 amino acids. CDR3 amino acids: CAISESWQGVDQPQHF. The CDR3 DNA sequence: TGTGCCATCAGTGAGTCGTGGCAGGGTGTCGATCAGCCCCAGCATTTT.

J is TRBJ2-7 and V is TRBV19, with D tentatively TRBD2 (6 bases). Germline CDR1 reads LNHDA; CDR2 reads SQIVND (reference sequence). CDR3 length: 14 residues. V was shortened by 6 bases and J by 1 base, with 13 bases between the two germline ends. CDR3 coding DNA: TGTGCCAGTAGGGACTACCTGGGGTCCTACGAGCAGTACTTC. It is translated as CASRDYLGSYEQYF.

This clone was counted a single time. V gene TRBV23-1 combines with J gene TRBJ2-7; TRBD1 might be the D (6 bases). TRBV23-1 is an ORF; its function is uncertain. The CDR3 covers 17 residues. With 4 bases removed from V and 0 bases from J, the gap between germline ends came to 19 bases. The CDR3 region is CASSLQTGQQSSYEQYF. The CDR3 nucleotides are TGCGCCAGCAGTCTACAGACGGGACAACAGAGCTCCTACGAGCAGTACTTC.

The chain carries TRBV7-3 and TRBJ2-1; 13 bases line up with TRBD2. The ends lost 5 bases at V and 7 bases at J; junction bases unmatched: 8. Germline assignment: CDR1 SGHTA and CDR2 FQGTGA. The length of the CDR3 is 16 residues. The CDR3 coding sequence is TGTGCCAGCAGCAAGCCGACTAGCGGGAGGTCGAATGAGCAGTTCTTC. Translated, it gives CASSKPTSGRSNEQFF. Full variable domain (outside the CDR3, taken from reference TRBV7-3 and TRBJ2-1): GAGVSQTPSNKVTEKGKYVELRCDPISGHTALYWYRQSLGQGPEFLIYFQGTGAADDSGLPNDRFFAVRPEGSVSTLKIQRTERGDSAVYLCASSKPTSGRSNEQFFGPGTRLTVL.

The gene calls are TRBV27 and TRBJ2-1; 9 bases agree with TRBD2. CDR3 length: 18 amino acids. Per the germline V gene, CDR1 is MNHEY and CDR2 is SMNVEV (reference sequence). Germline trimming cut 3 bases from V and 7 bases from J; bases unmatched to any gene: 16. Here the CDR3 DNA reads TGTGCCAGCAGTTTGTTTGGGGCGGGAGGGCCTAGTTTTAATGAGCAGTTCTTC. Translated, it gives CASSLFGAGGPSFNEQFF.